Listed below are T cell receptor beta chains from one sample, sequenced in a study of cytomegalovirus exposure and HLA in healthy donors. Here immunoSEQ multiplex PCR was the method, and the copy in TCRdb shows in-frame clones only, minus some. The table records tens of thousands of clones, 94% of them present only once. Sequencing used PBMCs. The receptors derive from a woman aged 18 to 35 in good health and CMV-seropositive. CDR3s include the opening cysteine and the closing phenylalanine or tryptophan. Fields, in order: CDR3 protein, CDR3 DNA, V gene, clone size, J gene, D gene. D genes are given only for firm matches. A clone size is listed for some rows: how often the clone was seen (once, few, many), or a class if it is expanded.

CASSSQGTYYYEQYF | TGTGCCAGCAGTTCCCAAGGGACTTACTACTACGAGCAGTACTTC | TRBV27 | - | TRBJ2-7 | -
CASRSRTVNYGYTF | TGTGCCAGCAGATCCAGGACAGTTAACTATGGCTACACCTTC | TRBV6-6 | - | TRBJ1-2 | -
CASSWVGPGTSGGLVYHEQYF | TGCGCCAGCAGCTGGGTCGGACCCGGGACTAGCGGGGGGCTGGTCTACCACGAGCAGTACTTC | TRBV5-1 | - | TRBJ2-7 | TRBD2
CASSFAGEHNEQFF | TGTGCCAGCAGTTTTGCAGGGGAACACAATGAGCAGTTCTTC | TRBV27 | - | TRBJ2-1 | -
CASSLARTRSEAFF | TGCGCCAGCAGCTTGGCTCGGACACGGTCAGAAGCTTTCTTT | TRBV5-1 | - | TRBJ1-1 | -
CASRLGLAGGDTQYF | TGTGCCAGCAGACTGGGACTAGCGGGGGGGGATACGCAGTATTTT | TRBV6-5 | - | TRBJ2-3 | TRBD2
CAIRAQQGKDTQYF | TGTGCCATCAGAGCACAACAGGGGAAAGATACGCAGTATTTT | TRBV10-3 | - | TRBJ2-3 | TRBD1
CASSPVAGSLSYEQYF | TGTGCCAGCAGCCCTGTGGCAGGCTCTCTCTCCTACGAGCAGTACTTC | TRBV7-9 | once | TRBJ2-7 | -
CASSRGGGAGELFF | TGCGCCAGCAGCCGCGGAGGGGGGGCCGGGGAGCTGTTTTTT | TRBV5-1 | - | TRBJ2-2 | -
CASSLLRGLDGYTF | TGTGCCAGCAGCTTACTCAGGGGGCTTGATGGCTACACCTTC | TRBV28 | - | TRBJ1-2 | TRBD1